A single sample gave rise to the 20 T cell receptor beta chains below, sequenced in a study of T cell clones after liver transplantation. Assay: immunoSEQ multiplex PCR; the TCRdb copy retains only in-frame clones and omits some. The repertoire holds 80,000 or so clones, nearly 85% seen once, with more than 0.45% in the top ten. The sequences come from CD4+ T cells from blood, collected approximately 3.5 years after liver transplant. These receptors came from a human patient who received a liver transplant. Some of the T cells may derive from the graft donor.

V is TRBV11-2 and J is TRBJ2-1, with TRBD2 matching over 8 bases. The CDR3 is 15 residues long. Germline V gives CDR1 SGHAT, CDR2 FQNNGV. V lost 5 bases to trimming and J lost 3 bases; unmatched junction nucleotides: 6. The DNA for the CDR3 is TGTGCCAGCAGCGTGGGACTAGGGAGCTACAATGAGCAGTTCTTC. It yields the protein CASSVGLGSYNEQFF.

This chain connects TRBV4-1 to TRBJ1-4; 10 nucleotides agree with TRBD1. The CDR3 runs to 15 residues. Germline V gene sequence: CDR1 MGHRA, CDR2 YSYEKL. The junction had 5 bases not matched to a gene; V was cut back by 5 bases and J by 5 bases. The CDR3 nucleotides read TGCGCCAGCAGCGGTCCGGGACAGGGGAATGAAAAACTGTTTTTT. Amino acids: CASSGPGQGNEKLFF.

The chain employs TRBV5-1 and TRBJ2-7; 7 bases are shared with TRBD2. The V gene's germline CDR1 is SGHRS and CDR2 YFSETQ. The CDR3 spans 14 residues. J lost 0 bases, V lost 4 bases, and 4 bases had no gene match. The chain's CDR3 is CASSPAGSSYEQYF. The CDR3 DNA follows: TGCGCCAGCAGCCCAGCGGGGAGCTCCTACGAGCAGTACTTC.

V usage is TRBV21-1 and J usage is TRBJ1-5; the D call TRBD1 from the table was never checked on the DNA. TRBV21-1 is deemed a pseudogene. There are 19 residues in the CDR3. The CDR3 region is CASSNQGQGGYRSSQPQHF. In nucleotides, the CDR3 is TGTGCCAGCAGCAATCAGGGACAGGGGGGATATCGGAGTAGTCAGCCCCAGCATTTT.

The V call is TRBV27, the J call TRBJ1-5; no definite D call. Trimming removed 4 bases at V and 2 bases at J, with 9 bases between. CDR1 is MNHEY and CDR2 is SMNVEV in the germline V gene (reference sequence). The CDR3 loop spans 14 amino acids. The CDR3 DNA reads as TGTGCCAGCAGTTCCCGACAAGGCAATCAGCCCCAGCATTTT. Residues: CASSSRQGNQPQHF.

CDR3 coding DNA: TGTGCCAGCAGCTTAGCGGGGGAGCGGCCCCAGCATTTT. This sequence encodes CASSLAGERPQHF. The chain joins TRBV7-2 to TRBJ1-5; tentative D call: TRBD1 (5 bases). The CDR3 runs to 13 residues. Between the trimmed V and J ends, which lost 0 bases and 9 bases, there was a span of 9 bases. Per germline, CDR1 SGHTA and CDR2 FQGNSA.

V gene TRBV14 combines with J gene TRBJ2-3; D may be TRBD2 (5 bases). Germline lookup yields CDR1 SGHDN and CDR2 FVKESK. The CDR3 covers 16 residues. The germline V and J ends were trimmed by 4 bases and 0 bases, with 14 bases remaining between them. The CDR3: CASSLGGGVSTDTQYF. As DNA, the CDR3 is TGTGCCAGCAGCCTTGGAGGTGGGGTTAGCACAGATACGCAGTATTTT.

This clone came up a few times. This chain links TRBV7-3 with TRBJ2-1; D is unclear. With 2 bases removed from V and 5 bases from J, the gap between germline ends came to 13 bases. The CDR3 contains 15 residues. The germline V gene has CDR1 SGHTA and CDR2 FQGTGA. CDR3 DNA sequence: TGTGCCAGCAGCTTACTTGGACCCGAAGACAATGAGCAGTTCTTC. Its protein product is CASSLLGPEDNEQFF.

The chain links TRBV6-5 to TRBJ2-1; D possibly uses TRBD1 or TRBD2 (5 bases each). The V end was cut by 5 bases, the J end by 2 bases, with 13 bases between. CDR1 and CDR2 from the germline V gene are MNHEY and SVGAGI. This CDR3 has 15 residues. CDR3 bases: TGTGCCAGCAGTACGGGGATGGGGGCCTACAATGAGCAGTTCTTC. This codes for CASSTGMGAYNEQFF.

This clone was recorded only once. The V gene is TRBV9, the J gene TRBJ1-3; unclear D gene. V was shortened by 0 bases and J by 0 bases, with 10 bases between the two germline ends. Germline V gene lookup returns CDR1 SGDLS and CDR2 YYNGEE. The CDR3 consists of 16 residues. The CDR3 coding sequence is TGTGCCAGCAGCGTAGCGCAGCCGAGCTCTGGAAACACCATATATTTT. It specifies CASSVAQPSSGNTIYF.

V is TRBV19 and J is TRBJ2-7; 11 bases are shared with TRBD1. V shed 3 bases and J 3 bases; nucleotides not matched to a gene: 4. Germline lookup yields CDR1 LNHDA and CDR2 SQIVND (reference sequence). This CDR3 spans 15 amino acids. CDR3 amino acids: CASSMYGTGGYEQYF. The CDR3 DNA sequence: TGTGCCAGTAGTATGTACGGGACAGGGGGCTACGAGCAGTACTTC.

The V call is TRBV7-3, the J call TRBJ1-1; maybe TRBD1 (6 bases). This CDR3 spans 15 amino acids. CDR1 is SGHTA and CDR2 is FQGTGA in the germline V gene. V was shortened by 5 bases and J by 6 bases, with 19 bases between the two germline ends. DNA of the CDR3: TGTGCCAGCAGCCCGCACAAGAGGGGGGTCGCTGAAGCTTTCTTT. It specifies CASSPHKRGVAEAFF.

V and J are TRBV5-6 and TRBJ2-5, with a possible D match to TRBD1 (6 bases). Trimming left V 0 bases short and J 4 bases short, with 13 bases between. The CDR3 loop spans 15 amino acids. From germline, CDR1 is SGHDT and CDR2 YYEEEE. CDR3 sequence reads: CASSLVQGIGETQYF. CDR3 sequence (DNA): TGTGCCAGCAGCTTGGTCCAGGGGATCGGAGAGACCCAGTACTTC.

This clone is medium-sized. This sequence joins TRBV19 and TRBJ2-7; 7 bases map to TRBD1. Looked up from germline, CDR1 is LNHDA and CDR2 is SQIVND (reference sequence). Germline trimming cut 5 bases from V and 6 bases from J; bases unmatched to any gene: 10. The CDR3 sequence is 14 residues long. The CDR3 protein is CASSRGGALSEQYF. CDR3 sequence (DNA): TGTGCCAGTAGTCGAGGGGGCGCTCTGTCCGAGCAGTACTTC.

This chain joins TRBV5-6 and TRBJ1-2; the match to TRBD1 covers 7 bases. Germline loops: CDR1 SGHDT, CDR2 YYEEEE. The CDR3 runs to 16 residues. J gave up 8 bases and V 4 bases, and 17 bases lay outside the gene matches. The CDR3 is CASSPGQVQSVRGYTF. CDR3 bases: TGTGCCAGCAGCCCCGGACAGGTACAATCTGTCCGCGGCTACACCTTC.

Only one count was recorded for this clone. CDR3 region: CASSIAGGSSYEQYF. CDR3 nucleotide sequence: TGTGCCAGTAGTATAGCCGGCGGGAGCTCCTACGAGCAGTACTTC. The gene calls are TRBV19 and TRBJ2-7; 7 bases line up with TRBD2. The CDR3 runs to 15 residues. V lost 1 base, J lost 0 bases, and 3 bases stayed unmatched. Per germline, CDR1 LNHDA and CDR2 SQIVND (reference sequence).

This sequence joins TRBV10-2 and TRBJ1-2; TRBD1 matches at 7 bases. CDR1 is WSHSY, CDR2 SAAADI, per germline. This CDR3 has 13 amino acids. The ends lost 5 bases at V and 4 bases at J; junction bases unmatched: 4. The CDR3 nucleotides read TGCGCCAGCAGTTCGGGGACAGCCTATGGCTACACCTTC. This codes for CASSSGTAYGYTF.

The chain links TRBV5-1 to TRBJ2-1; the D is unclear. Germline assignment: CDR1 SGHRS and CDR2 YFSETQ. This CDR3 region has 16 residues. The V gene lost 1 base and the J gene lost 0 bases, with 11 bases spanning the gap. The CDR3 region has the DNA TGCGCCAGCAGCTTGACGCTTGGCTCCTCCTACAATGAGCAGTTCTTC. This gives the protein CASSLTLGSSYNEQFF.

This rearrangement joins TRBV6-6 to TRBJ1-5, with unresolved D. The CDR3 runs to 16 residues. V lost 0 bases, J lost 1 base, and 10 bases lay in between. CDR1 is MNHNY and CDR2 is SVGAGI in the germline V gene (reference sequence). The CDR3 reads CASSYSEQKSNQPQHF. In DNA form, the CDR3 reads TGTGCCAGCAGTTACTCGGAACAGAAAAGCAATCAGCCCCAGCATTTT.

The genes are TRBV5-4 and TRBJ1-5; D possibly corresponds to TRBD1 (6 bases). From germline, CDR1 is SGHNT and CDR2 YYREEE (reference sequence). There are 13 residues in the CDR3. The germline V and J ends were trimmed by 5 bases and 6 bases, with 12 bases remaining between them. CDR3 nucleotides: TGTGCCAGCAGACTTGGGGGCGGTCAGCCCCAGCATTTT. This translates into CASRLGGGQPQHF.